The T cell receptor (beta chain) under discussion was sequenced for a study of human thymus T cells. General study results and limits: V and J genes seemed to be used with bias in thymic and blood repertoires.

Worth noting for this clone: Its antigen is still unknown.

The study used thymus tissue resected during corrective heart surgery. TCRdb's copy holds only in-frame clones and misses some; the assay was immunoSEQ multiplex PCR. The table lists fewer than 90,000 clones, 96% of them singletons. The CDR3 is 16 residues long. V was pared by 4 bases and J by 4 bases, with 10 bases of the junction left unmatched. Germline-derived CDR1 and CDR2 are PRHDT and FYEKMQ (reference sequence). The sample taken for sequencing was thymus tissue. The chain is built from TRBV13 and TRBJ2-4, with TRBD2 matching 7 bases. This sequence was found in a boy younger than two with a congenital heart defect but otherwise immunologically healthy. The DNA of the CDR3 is TGTGCCAGCAGCTCCCTTGGCGGGAGAGCTAAAAACATTCAGTACTTC. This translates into CASSSLGGRAKNIQYF.